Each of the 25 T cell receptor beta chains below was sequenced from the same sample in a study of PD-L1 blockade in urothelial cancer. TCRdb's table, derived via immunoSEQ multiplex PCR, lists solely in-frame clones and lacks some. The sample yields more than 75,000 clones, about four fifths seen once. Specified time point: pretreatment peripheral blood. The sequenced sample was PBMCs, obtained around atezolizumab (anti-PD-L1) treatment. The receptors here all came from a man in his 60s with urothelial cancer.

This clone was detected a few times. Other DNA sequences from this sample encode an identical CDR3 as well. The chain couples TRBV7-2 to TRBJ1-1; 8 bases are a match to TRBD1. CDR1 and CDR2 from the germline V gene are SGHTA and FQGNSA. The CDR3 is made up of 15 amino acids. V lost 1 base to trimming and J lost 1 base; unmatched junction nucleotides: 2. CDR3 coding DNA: TGTGCCAGCAGCTTAGGGGACAGGAGGAACACTGAAGCTTTCTTT. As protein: CASSLGDRRNTEAFF.

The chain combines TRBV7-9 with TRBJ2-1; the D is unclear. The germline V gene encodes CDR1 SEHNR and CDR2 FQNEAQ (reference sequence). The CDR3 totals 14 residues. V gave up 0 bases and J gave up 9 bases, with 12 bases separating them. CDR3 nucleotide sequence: TGTGCCAGCAGCTTAGCGCTAAGCCCGGGTGAGCAGTTCTTC. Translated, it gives CASSLALSPGEQFF.

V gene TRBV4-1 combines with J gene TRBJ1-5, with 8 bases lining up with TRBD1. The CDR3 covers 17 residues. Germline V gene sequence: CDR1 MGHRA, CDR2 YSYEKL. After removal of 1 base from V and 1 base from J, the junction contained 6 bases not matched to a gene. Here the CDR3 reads CASSQGGQGPSNQPQHF. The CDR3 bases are TGCGCCAGCAGCCAAGGCGGACAGGGCCCGAGCAATCAGCCCCAGCATTTT.

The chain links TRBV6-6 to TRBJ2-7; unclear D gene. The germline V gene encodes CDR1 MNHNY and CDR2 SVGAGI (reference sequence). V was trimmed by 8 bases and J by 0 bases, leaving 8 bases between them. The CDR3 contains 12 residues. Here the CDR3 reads CASGSSSYEQYF. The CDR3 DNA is TGTGCCAGCGGCTCAAGCTCCTACGAGCAGTACTTC.

The CDR3 protein is CASSLRTSGSYEQYF. CDR3 in DNA: TGTGCCAGCAGCTTAAGGACTAGCGGCTCCTACGAGCAGTACTTC. The chain joins TRBV7-8 to TRBJ2-7; 10 bases are a match to TRBD2. Germline V gives CDR1 SGHVS, CDR2 FQNEAQ. Trimming removed 2 bases from V and 0 bases from J; junction bases left unmatched: 1. This CDR3 is built from 15 residues.

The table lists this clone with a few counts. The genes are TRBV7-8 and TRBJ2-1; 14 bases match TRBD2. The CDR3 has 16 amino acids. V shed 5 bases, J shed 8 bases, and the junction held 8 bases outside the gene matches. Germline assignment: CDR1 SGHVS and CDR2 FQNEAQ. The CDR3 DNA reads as TGTGCCAGCAGCCTACGGACTAGCGGGGGGTTCGATGAGCAGTTCTTC. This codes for CASSLRTSGGFDEQFF.

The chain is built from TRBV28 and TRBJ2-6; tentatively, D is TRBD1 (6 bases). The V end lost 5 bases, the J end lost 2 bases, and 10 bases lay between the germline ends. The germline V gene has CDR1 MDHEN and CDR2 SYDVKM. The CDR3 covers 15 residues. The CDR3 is CASSLPGAGANVLTF. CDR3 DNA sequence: TGTGCCAGCAGTCTACCAGGGGCTGGGGCCAACGTCCTGACTTTC.

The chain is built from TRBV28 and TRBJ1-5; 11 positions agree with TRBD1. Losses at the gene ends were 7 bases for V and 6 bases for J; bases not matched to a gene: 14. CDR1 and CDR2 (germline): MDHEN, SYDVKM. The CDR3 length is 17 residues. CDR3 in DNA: TGTGCCAGCACCTCGAGCGGGACAGGGGGTCGAAGTCAGCCCCAGCATTTT. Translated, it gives CASTSSGTGGRSQPQHF.

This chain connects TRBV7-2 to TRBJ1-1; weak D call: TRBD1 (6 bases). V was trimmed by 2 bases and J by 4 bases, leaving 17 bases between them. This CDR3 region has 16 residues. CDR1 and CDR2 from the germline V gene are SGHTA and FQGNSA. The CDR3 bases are TGTGCCAGCAGCTTACTCCGCAACAGGGTCGGCACTGAAGCTTTCTTT. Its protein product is CASSLLRNRVGTEAFF.

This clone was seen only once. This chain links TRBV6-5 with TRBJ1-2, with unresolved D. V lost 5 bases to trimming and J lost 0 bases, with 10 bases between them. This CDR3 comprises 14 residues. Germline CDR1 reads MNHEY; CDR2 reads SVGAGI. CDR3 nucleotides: TGTGCCAGCAGTAGGGAGGGCTCTAACTATGGCTACACCTTC. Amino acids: CASSREGSNYGYTF.

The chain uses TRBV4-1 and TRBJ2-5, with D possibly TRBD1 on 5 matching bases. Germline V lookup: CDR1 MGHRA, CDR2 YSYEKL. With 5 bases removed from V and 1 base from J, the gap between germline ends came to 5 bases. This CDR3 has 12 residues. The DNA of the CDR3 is TGCGCCAGCAGCGACAGCCAAGAGACCCAGTACTTC. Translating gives CASSDSQETQYF.

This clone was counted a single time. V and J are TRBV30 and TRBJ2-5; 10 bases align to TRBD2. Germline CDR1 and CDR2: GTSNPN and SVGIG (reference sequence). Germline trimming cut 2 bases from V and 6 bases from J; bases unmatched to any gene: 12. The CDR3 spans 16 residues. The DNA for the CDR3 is TGTGCCTGGAGTCCCGGTAATAGCGGGGGGAGAAAGACCCAGTACTTC. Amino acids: CAWSPGNSGGRKTQYF.

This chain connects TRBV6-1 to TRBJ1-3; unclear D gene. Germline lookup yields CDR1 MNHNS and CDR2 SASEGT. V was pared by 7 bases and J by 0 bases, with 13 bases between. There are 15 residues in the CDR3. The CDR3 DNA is TGTGCCAGCATTAAGGGAGAATACTCTGGAAACACCATATATTTT. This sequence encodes CASIKGEYSGNTIYF.

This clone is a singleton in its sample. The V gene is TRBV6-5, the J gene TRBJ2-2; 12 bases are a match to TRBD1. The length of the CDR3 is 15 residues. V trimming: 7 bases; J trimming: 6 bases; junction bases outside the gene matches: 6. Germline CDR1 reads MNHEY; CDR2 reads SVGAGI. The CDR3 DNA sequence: TGTGCCAGCACAAGGGACAGGGGGCTATCCGGGGAGCTGTTTTTT. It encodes CASTRDRGLSGELFF.

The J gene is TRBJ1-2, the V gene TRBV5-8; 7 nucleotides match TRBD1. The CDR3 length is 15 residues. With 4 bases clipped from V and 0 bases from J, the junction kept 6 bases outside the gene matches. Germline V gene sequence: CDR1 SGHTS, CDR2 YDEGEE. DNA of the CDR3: TGTGCCAGCAGCCGAGGACAGGCCCCTAACTATGGCTACACCTTC. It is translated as CASSRGQAPNYGYTF.

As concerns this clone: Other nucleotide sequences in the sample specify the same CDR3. The CDR3 sequence: CASSLALNTGELFF. The CDR3 DNA reads TGCGCCAGCAGCTTGGCCTTGAACACCGGGGAGCTGTTTTTT. The chain links TRBV5-1 to TRBJ2-2; D uncertain. V was shortened by 0 bases and J by 1 base, with 4 bases between the two germline ends. The CDR3 runs to 14 residues. Looked up from germline, CDR1 is SGHRS and CDR2 is YFSETQ.

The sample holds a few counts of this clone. CDR3 loop: CASSLGGTGGHETQYF. CDR3 nucleotide sequence: TGTGCCAGCAGCTTAGGAGGGACAGGGGGCCATGAGACCCAGTACTTC. V usage is TRBV11-3 and J usage is TRBJ2-5; 12 nucleotides match TRBD1. This CDR3 region has 16 residues. Germline V lookup: CDR1 SGHNT, CDR2 YENEEA. J gave up 5 bases and V 1 base, and 5 bases lay outside the gene matches.

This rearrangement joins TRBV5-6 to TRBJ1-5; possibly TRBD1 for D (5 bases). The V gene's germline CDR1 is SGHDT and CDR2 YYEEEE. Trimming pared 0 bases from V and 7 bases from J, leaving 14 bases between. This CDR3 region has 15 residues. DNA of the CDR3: TGTGCCAGCAGCTTGGCCGGAGGGGCGGTACAGCCCCAGCATTTT. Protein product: CASSLAGGAVQPQHF.

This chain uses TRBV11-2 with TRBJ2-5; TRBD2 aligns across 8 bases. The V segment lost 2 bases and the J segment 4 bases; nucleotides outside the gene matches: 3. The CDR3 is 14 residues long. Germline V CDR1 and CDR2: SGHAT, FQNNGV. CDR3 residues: CASSLPGGRETQYF. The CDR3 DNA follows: TGTGCCAGCAGCTTACCGGGAGGGCGAGAGACCCAGTACTTC. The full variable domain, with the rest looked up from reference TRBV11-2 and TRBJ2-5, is EAGVAQSPRYKIIEKRQSVAFWCNPISGHATLYWYQQILGQGPKLLIQFQNNGVVDDSQLPKDRFSAERLKGVDSTLKIQPAKLEDSAVYLCASSLPGGRETQYFGPGTRLLVL.

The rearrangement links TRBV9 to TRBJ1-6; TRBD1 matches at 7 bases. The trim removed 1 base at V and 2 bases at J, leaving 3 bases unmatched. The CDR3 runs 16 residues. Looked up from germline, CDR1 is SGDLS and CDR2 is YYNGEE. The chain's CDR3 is CASSVQGGTYNSPLHF. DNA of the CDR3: TGTGCCAGCAGCGTACAGGGGGGCACCTATAATTCACCCCTCCACTTT.

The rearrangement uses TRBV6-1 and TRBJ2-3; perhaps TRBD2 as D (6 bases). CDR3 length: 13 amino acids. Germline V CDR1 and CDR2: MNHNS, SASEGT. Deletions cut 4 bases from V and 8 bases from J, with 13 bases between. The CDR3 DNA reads TGTGCCAGCAGTGCGACGCAGGGAGGTACGCAGTATTTT. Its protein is CASSATQGGTQYF.

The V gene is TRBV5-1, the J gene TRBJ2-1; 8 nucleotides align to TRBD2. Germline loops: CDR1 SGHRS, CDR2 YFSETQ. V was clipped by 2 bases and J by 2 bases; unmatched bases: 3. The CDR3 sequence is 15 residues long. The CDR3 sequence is CASSLAGEPYNEQFF. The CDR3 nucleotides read TGCGCCAGCAGCTTAGCGGGGGAACCCTACAATGAGCAGTTCTTC.

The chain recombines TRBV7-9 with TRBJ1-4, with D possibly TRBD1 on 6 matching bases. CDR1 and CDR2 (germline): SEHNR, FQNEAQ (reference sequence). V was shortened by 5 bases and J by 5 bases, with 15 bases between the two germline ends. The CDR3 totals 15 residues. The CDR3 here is CASSPHRVGNEKLFF. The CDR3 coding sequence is TGTGCCAGCAGCCCCCACAGGGTGGGGAATGAAAAACTGTTTTTT. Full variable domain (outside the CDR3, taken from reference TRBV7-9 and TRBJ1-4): DTGVSQNPRHKITKRGQNVTFRCDPISEHNRLYWYRQTLGQGPEFLTYFQNEAQLEKSRLLSDRFSAERPKGSFSTLEIQRTEQGDSAMYLCASSPHRVGNEKLFFGSGTQLSVL.

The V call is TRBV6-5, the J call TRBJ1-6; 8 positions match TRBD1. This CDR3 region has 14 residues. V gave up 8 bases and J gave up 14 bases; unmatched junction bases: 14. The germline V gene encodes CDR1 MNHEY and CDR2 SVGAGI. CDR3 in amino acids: CASGPGDRHPTLHF. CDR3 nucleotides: TGTGCCAGCGGGCCTGGGGACAGGCACCCAACCCTCCACTTT.

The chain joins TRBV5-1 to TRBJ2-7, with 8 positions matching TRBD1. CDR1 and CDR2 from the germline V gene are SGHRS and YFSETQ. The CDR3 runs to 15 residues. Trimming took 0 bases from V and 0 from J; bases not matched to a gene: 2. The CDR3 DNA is TGCGCCAGCAGCTTGGGACAGGGGATCTCCTACGAGCAGTACTTC. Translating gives CASSLGQGISYEQYF.